This T cell receptor (beta chain) was recovered during a study of blood T cell repertoires in COVID-19. Study-wide background: Some COVID-19 samples were acute and others convalescent; all came from the United States, Italy and Spain. PBMCs, B-cell-depleted T cells, or T cells provided the cDNA or gDNA that made up the material.

This CDR3 has 18 residues. The V gene's germline CDR1 is SGDLS and CDR2 YYNGEE. V lost 4 bases and J lost 2; bases outside the gene matches: 18. In the original workflow: Reference gene primer amplification gave estimated nucleated cell counts. Libraries were prepared by immunoSEQ multiplex PCR; TCRdb keeps only in-frame clonotypes and omits some of them. V, J and clone size were drawn from that table, and D and trimming were deduced from the DNA. The sample holds a few hundred thousand clones, more than 70% seen once. Specimen: peripheral blood. The chain is built from TRBV9 and TRBJ2-7; 7 positions match TRBD2. This TCR came from an elderly man with acute or convalescent COVID-19. The CDR3 DNA is TGTGCCAGCAGCCCCACGGGGGTGAGACTAGCTGAAACCTACGAGCAGTACTTC. Encoded protein: CASSPTGVRLAETYEQYF.